This is a list of T cell receptor beta chains from one sample in a study of shared T cell receptors in the human thymus. Sequencing used immunoSEQ multiplex PCR; TCRdb keeps in-frame clones, though not all of them. The sample holds over 450,000 clones, around 82% seen once. The sample also formed part of further work on human thymus T cells.

The source material was thymocytes. The receptors derive from a boy younger than two with a congenital heart defect. The CDR3 runs from the conserved cysteine through the conserved F or W. Fields, in order: V gene, D gene, J gene, clone size, CDR3 DNA, CDR3 protein. A D gene is named only where the DNA matches it firmly. Where a row states a size, it is once, few, many or the class of an expanded clone; other rows omit it.

TRBV6-5,.,TRBJ1-1,.,TGTGCCAGCAGGTGGTCGGGTGGGACTGAAGCTTTCTTT,CASRWSGGTEAFF
TRBV11-3,.,TRBJ2-3,.,TGTGCCAGCAGCCCGTTTATACCGGGACTTCTCGGAGATACGCAGTATTTT,CASSPFIPGLLGDTQYF
TRBV27,.,TRBJ2-1,.,TGTGCCAGCCACTCAAAGGGGGAGCCGGGATGGGAGCAGTTCTTC,CASHSKGEPGWEQFF
TRBV11-2,TRBD2,TRBJ2-7,.,TGTGCCAGCAGCTCGCGGCCCACTAGCGGGAGTTCCTACGAGCAGTACTTC,CASSSRPTSGSSYEQYF
TRBV7-8,.,TRBJ1-1,.,TGTGCCAGCAGCCCGGAGAAGAACACTGAAGCTTTCTTT,CASSPEKNTEAFF
TRBV27,TRBD1,TRBJ1-3,.,TGTGCCAGCAGCATCTGGTCCGGGACAGGGCCTGGAAACACCATATATTTT,CASSIWSGTGPGNTIYF
TRBV29-1,TRBD1,TRBJ2-7,few,TGCAGCGTTGGACAGGGGGCTTACGAGCAGTACTTC,CSVGQGAYEQYF
TRBV28,TRBD2,TRBJ2-1,.,TGTGCCAGCAGTTGGGGACTAGCGGGAGGAACGTACTCCTACAATGAGCAGTTCTTC,CASSWGLAGGTYSYNEQFF
TRBV10-1,TRBD2,TRBJ2-1,.,TGCGCCAGCAGTGAGTCTCGGGGCGGGAGGGCCTACTATGAGCAGTTCTTC,CASSESRGGRAYYEQFF
TRBV19,.,TRBJ2-7,.,TGTGCCAGTAGTATAGATCACAGGTTAGGGCCTAGCTCCTACGAGCAGTACTTC,CASSIDHRLGPSSYEQYF
TRBV5-6,TRBD1,TRBJ1-2,.,TGTGCCAGCAGTCTCGACAGGGGGCGGCCCTATGGCTACACCTTC,CASSLDRGRPYGYTF
TRBV6-5,.,TRBJ2-5,.,TGTGCCAGCAGTTACTCCCTCGGGAGCGGGGAGACCCAGTACTTC,CASSYSLGSGETQYF
TRBV9,TRBD2,TRBJ2-5,.,TGTGCCAGCAGCCCGCGGGAGTTCCAAGGTAGCCAGTACTTC,CASSPREFQGSQYF
TRBV6-5,TRBD1,TRBJ2-7,few,TGTGCCAGCAGTTCAGGGGACAGGGGAAGATACGAGCAGTACTTC,CASSSGDRGRYEQYF
TRBV6-1,TRBD1,TRBJ1-4,.,TGTGCCAGCAGTGCCCTCCCACAGGGGCCAGCAACTAATGAAAAACTGTTTTTT,CASSALPQGPATNEKLFF
TRBV15,.,TRBJ2-5,.,TGTGCCACCAGCAGAGCCCTCGACAGTAAGAAAGAGACCCAGTACTTC,CATSRALDSKKETQYF
TRBV9,.,TRBJ2-1,.,TGTGCCAGCAGCCCTAGAGGGGGGTATGGCCGAAAAATTGCGCGGGAGACCAATGAGCAGTTCTTC,CASSPRGGYGRKIARETNEQFF
TRBV15,.,TRBJ2-5,.,TGTGCCACCAGCAGGTCGGGACTTCCCTTTCAAGAGACCCAGTACTTC,CATSRSGLPFQETQYF
TRBV5-6,.,TRBJ2-7,once,TGTGCCAGCAGCTTGGGAGGGGGAACTTACGAGCAGTACTTC,CASSLGGGTYEQYF
TRBV11-2,.,TRBJ1-3,.,TGTGCCAGCCCCGCGCCGGGTTTCTCGAGAAACACCATATATTTT,CASPAPGFSRNTIYF
TRBV27,TRBD1,TRBJ2-7,.,TGTGCCAGCAGTCCCCCCGGGACAGCCGACTACGAGCAGTACTTC,CASSPPGTADYEQYF
TRBV14,TRBD2,TRBJ2-7,.,TGTGCCAGCAGCCAAGATCCTAGCGGGGCCTACGAGCAGTACTTC,CASSQDPSGAYEQYF
TRBV5-4,.,TRBJ2-5,few,TGTGCCAGCAGCCCCCGGGAGACCGGACCGGTTTCTAAACAAGAGACCCAGTACTTC,CASSPRETGPVSKQETQYF
TRBV12-5,TRBD2,TRBJ2-7,few,TGTGCTAGTGGTTTGTATTCTAGCGGGAGGGCCAGCTCCTACGAGCAGTACTTC,CASGLYSSGRASSYEQYF
TRBV18,TRBD1,TRBJ2-2,.,TGTGCCAGCTCACCAGCGAGGCAGGGGGCGAGCACCGGGGAGCTGTTTTTT,CASSPARQGASTGELFF
TRBV14,.,TRBJ2-5,.,TGTGCCAGCAGCCATTGTTCGGGGGTTCAAGAGACCCAGTACTTC,CASSHCSGVQETQYF
TRBV5-1,TRBD2,TRBJ2-2,.,TGCGCCAGCAGCCCTGGTCTAGCGGGACTGAACACCGGGGAGCTGTTTTTT,CASSPGLAGLNTGELFF
TRBV7-2,.,TRBJ2-7,few,TGTGCCAGCAGCTTAGCGAGAACAGGGTCCTACGAGCAGTACTTC,CASSLARTGSYEQYF
TRBV7-9,.,TRBJ2-7,.,TGTGCCAGCAGCTTAGAAGAAGGGAGGGGGGGCTACGAGCAGTACTTC,CASSLEEGRGGYEQYF
TRBV11-1,TRBD2,TRBJ2-2,few,TGTGCCAGCAGCCCTCGACTAGCGGGACAAAACGGGGAGCTGTTTTTT,CASSPRLAGQNGELFF
TRBV19,TRBD1,TRBJ1-2,.,TGTGCCAGTAGAAGCTACAGGGGGCGATACTATGGCTACACCTTC,CASRSYRGRYYGYTF
TRBV5-1,.,TRBJ1-1,.,TGCGCCAGCAGCTCCGATTCGGGAGCGGGGGGGAACACTGAAGCTTTCTTT,CASSSDSGAGGNTEAFF
TRBV6-1,.,TRBJ2-7,.,TGTGCCAGCAGCCCCCACAACTACGAGCAGTACTTC,CASSPHNYEQYF
TRBV5-4,.,TRBJ2-1,once,TGTGCCAGCAGCTTTCTCAATGAGCAGTTCTTC,CASSFLNEQFF
TRBV27,.,TRBJ2-1,.,TGTGCCAGCAGTTTATCGCAGGTATCCTACAATGAGCAGTTCTTC,CASSLSQVSYNEQFF
TRBV30,.,TRBJ2-3,.,TGTGCCTGGAGTGTAGGTAGCGGAGGCGTCCCAGATACGCAGTATTTT,CAWSVGSGGVPDTQYF
TRBV6-1,.,TRBJ2-7,once,TGTGCCAGCAGTGAAGGGAGCGGTACCTACGAGCAGTACTTC,CASSEGSGTYEQYF
TRBV14,TRBD2,TRBJ2-1,few,TGTGCCAGCAGCCCCATTCGACCGGGACTAGCGGGAGTCAATGAGCAGTTCTTC,CASSPIRPGLAGVNEQFF
TRBV10-2,TRBD2,TRBJ2-2,.,TGCGCCAGCAGACCGGGACTAGCGGGGGGAGGCGCCGGGGAGCTGTTTTTT,CASRPGLAGGGAGELFF
TRBV28,TRBD1,TRBJ2-7,.,TGTGCCAGCAGAACCGGACAGGGGATCCCGGACGAGCAGTACTTC,CASRTGQGIPDEQYF
TRBV27,TRBD1,TRBJ2-7,.,TGTGCCAGCAGTCAACGGACAGGGGACGAGCAGTACTTC,CASSQRTGDEQYF
TRBV18,TRBD1,TRBJ2-7,few,TGTGCCAGCTCACTCTCCCCGGGACAGGGTGACTACGAGCAGTACTTC,CASSLSPGQGDYEQYF
TRBV7-6,.,TRBJ2-7,.,TGTGCCAGCAGCTTACGGGGGGCCGGCTACGAGCAGTACTTC,CASSLRGAGYEQYF
TRBV11-2,TRBD2,TRBJ2-7,.,TGTGCCAGCTCCGCGGCTAGCGGGAGTACCCCCTACGAGCAGTACTTC,CASSAASGSTPYEQYF
TRBV7-9,.,TRBJ1-3,.,TGTGCCAGCAGCTTAGAGTTCGCAGGGACTCACTCTGGAAACACCATATATTTT,CASSLEFAGTHSGNTIYF
TRBV5-4,TRBD1,TRBJ2-7,.,TGTGCCAGCAGCTCGGGGACAGCCAACAGCTACGAGCAGTACTTC,CASSSGTANSYEQYF
TRBV2,TRBD2,TRBJ2-3,.,TGTGCCAGCAGTGATTTCGCACTGGGACTAGCGGGAGGACCGACAGATACGCAGTATTTT,CASSDFALGLAGGPTDTQYF
TRBV14,.,TRBJ1-4,.,TGTGCCAGCAGCCAACCCGGGGCGGATAGAAAGGGGGATGAAAAACTGTTTTTT,CASSQPGADRKGDEKLFF
TRBV6-5,.,TRBJ2-2,.,TGTGCCAGCAGTTACACAGGGATCACCGGGGAGCTGTTTTTT,CASSYTGITGELFF
TRBV2,TRBD2,TRBJ2-1,.,TGTGCCAGCAGTGAATGGCCGGGACTAGCGGGACAGAGGGTGGAGAATGAGCAGTTCTTC,CASSEWPGLAGQRVENEQFF
TRBV4-2,TRBD2,TRBJ2-5,.,TGTGCCAGCAGCCCACGACTAGCGGGAGAAGAGGAGACCCAGTACTTC,CASSPRLAGEEETQYF
TRBV5-4,TRBD1,TRBJ1-2,few,TGTGCCAGCAGCTTGGCCAGGGGACAGGGGAACTATGGCTACACCTTC,CASSLARGQGNYGYTF
TRBV9,.,TRBJ2-2,.,TGTGCCAGCAGCGGAGCGGGTGCGAACACCGGGGAGCTGTTTTTT,CASSGAGANTGELFF
TRBV27,.,TRBJ2-7,few,TGTGCCAGCAGTCCGGAGATCCCCCTCTACGAGCAGTACTTC,CASSPEIPLYEQYF
TRBV30,TRBD2,TRBJ2-1,.,TGTGCCTGGAGGTGTCCCCCGGGACTAGTTGATGAGCAGTTCTTC,CAWRCPPGLVDEQFF
TRBV29-1,.,TRBJ2-1,few,TGCAGCGTTGGGCCCCCGGAGCAGTTCTTC,CSVGPPEQFF
TRBV18,.,TRBJ2-7,.,TGTGCCAGCTCACCACTGAGGCCTCCCAGCTCCTACGAGCAGTACTTC,CASSPLRPPSSYEQYF